This T cell receptor (beta chain) comes out of a study of blood T cell repertoires in COVID-19. Across the study: Sites across the United States, Italy and Spain contributed samples from acute and convalescent COVID-19. From T cells, B-cell-depleted T cells, or PBMCs came the material, which was cDNA or gDNA.

Per the authors' pipeline: Nucleated cell number was recorded as an estimate derived from reference gene primer amplification. Some clones are missing from TCRdb's copy, which holds only in-frame ones; the method was immunoSEQ multiplex PCR. The V and J calls and the clone size are those of that table, but D and trimming were determined from the DNA. The sample shows roughly 170,000 clones, 88% of them seen only once. With V trimmed by 4 bases and J by 8 bases, 6 bases remained unmatched. Germline V gene lookup returns CDR1 MDHEN and CDR2 SYDVKM. The CDR3 sequence is 13 residues long. This chain joins TRBV28 and TRBJ1-1; 8 bases are shared with TRBD1. Specimen: peripheral blood. The receptor was derived from a man aged 60-69 years with acute or convalescent COVID-19. CDR3: CASSSGDRTEAFF. In nucleotides, the CDR3 is TGTGCCAGCAGTTCCGGGGACAGGACCGAAGCTTTCTTT.